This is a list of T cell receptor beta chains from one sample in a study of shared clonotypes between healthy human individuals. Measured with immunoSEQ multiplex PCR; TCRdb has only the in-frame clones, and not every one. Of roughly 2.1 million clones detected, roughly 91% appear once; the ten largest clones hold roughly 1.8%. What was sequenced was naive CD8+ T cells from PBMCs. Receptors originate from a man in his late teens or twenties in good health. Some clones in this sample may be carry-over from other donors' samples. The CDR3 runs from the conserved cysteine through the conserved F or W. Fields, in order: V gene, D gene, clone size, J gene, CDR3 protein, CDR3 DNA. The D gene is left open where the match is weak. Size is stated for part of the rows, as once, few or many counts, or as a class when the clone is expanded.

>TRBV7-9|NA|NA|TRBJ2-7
CASSPTGSIYEQYF
TGTGCCAGCAGCCCGACCGGGTCTATCTACGAGCAGTACTTC
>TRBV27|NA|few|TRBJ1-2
CASSRGGYGYTF
TGTGCCAGCAGCAGGGGAGGGTATGGCTACACCTTC
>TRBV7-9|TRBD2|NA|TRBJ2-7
CASSFPLAGGTEQYF
TGTGCCAGCAGCTTCCCACTAGCGGGAGGTACCGAGCAGTACTTC
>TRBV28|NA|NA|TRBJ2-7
CASSLSAGGVPLSYEQYF
TGTGCCAGCAGTTTATCCGCCGGGGGAGTTCCTCTCTCCTACGAGCAGTACTTC
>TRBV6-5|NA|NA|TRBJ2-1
CASSSPEGYYNEQFF
TGTGCCAGCAGCTCCCCCGAGGGGTACTACAATGAGCAGTTCTTC
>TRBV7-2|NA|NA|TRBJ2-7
CASSLGVTGAKYEQYF
TGTGCCAGCAGCTTAGGGGTAACGGGAGCTAAGTACGAGCAGTACTTC
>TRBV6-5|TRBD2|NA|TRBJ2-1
CASSPRVGGYNEQFF
TGTGCCAGCAGCCCCCGAGTGGGGGGGTACAATGAGCAGTTCTTC
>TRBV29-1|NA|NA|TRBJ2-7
CSVEERARVGYEQYF
TGCAGCGTTGAAGAACGGGCTAGGGTCGGTTACGAGCAGTACTTC
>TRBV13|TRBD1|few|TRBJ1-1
CASAGGNTEAFF
TGTGCCAGCGCAGGGGGGAACACTGAAGCTTTCTTT
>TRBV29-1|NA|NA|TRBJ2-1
CSVQGGFF
TGCAGCGTCCAAGGTGGGTTCTTC
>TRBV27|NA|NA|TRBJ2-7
CASRDRDGSSYEQYF
TGTGCCAGCAGGGACCGGGACGGATCTTCCTACGAGCAGTACTTC
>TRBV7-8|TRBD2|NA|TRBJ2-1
CASSPGLAGAEGGNEQFF
TGTGCCAGCAGCCCGGGACTAGCGGGGGCGGAAGGGGGCAATGAGCAGTTCTTC
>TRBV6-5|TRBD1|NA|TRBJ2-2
CASSRQGAYAGELFF
TGTGCCAGCAGTAGGCAGGGGGCGTATGCCGGGGAGCTGTTTTTT
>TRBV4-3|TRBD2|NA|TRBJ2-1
CASSPIGLAGGPIF
TGCGCCAGCAGCCCCATCGGACTAGCGGGAGGGCCGATCTTC
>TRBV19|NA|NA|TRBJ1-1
CASSQGEDTEAFF
TGTGCCAGTAGTCAAGGGGAGGACACTGAAGCTTTCTTT
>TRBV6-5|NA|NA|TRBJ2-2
CASSYSQNTGELFF
TGTGCCAGCAGTTACAGCCAGAACACCGGGGAGCTGTTTTTT
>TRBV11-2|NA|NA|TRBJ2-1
CASSLGTDNEQFF
TGTGCCAGCAGCTTAGGGACGGACAATGAGCAGTTCTTC